This TCR beta chain stems from a study of blood T cell repertoires in COVID-19. Study details: Acute-phase and convalescent COVID-19 samples originated in the United States, Italy and Spain. Sample material is recorded as cDNA or gDNA derived from T cells, B-cell-depleted T cells, or PBMCs.

V shed 6 bases and J 3 bases; nucleotides not matched to a gene: 7. Germline lookup yields CDR1 SNHLY and CDR2 FYNNEI. This CDR3 has 14 amino acids. In the study's own analysis: For nucleated cells, counts were estimated from reference gene primer amplification. TCRdb's table, derived via immunoSEQ multiplex PCR, lists solely in-frame clones and lacks some. V, J and clone size derive from that table, while D and trimming were established from the DNA sequence. The profile covers over 120,000 clones, with over 70% appearing a single time and 1.7% taken by the ten largest. This chain connects TRBV2 to TRBJ2-7, with TRBD1 matching 8 bases. The sequence was collected from a woman between 50 and 59 years old with acute or convalescent COVID-19. Sequencing was carried out using peripheral blood. CDR3 residues: CASRDSGGFYEQYF. The CDR3, as DNA: TGTGCCAGCAGGGACTCAGGGGGCTTCTACGAGCAGTACTTC.